These 30 T cell receptor beta chains share one sample of origin, sequenced in a study of T cells after yellow fever vaccination. One entry per CDR3 protein results from TCRdb running MiXCR on the 5' RACE reads. The table has about 580,000 distinct CDR3 sequences, about 15% seen once. The material sequenced was PBMCs, taken about 5 days after the first yellow fever vaccination. The receptor source for this set is a man aged 18 to 35 who received the YFV17D yellow fever vaccine.

In this sample, this clonotype turned up a few times. The genes are TRBV12-3 or TRBV12-4 and TRBJ2-2, with 9 positions matching TRBD2. This CDR3 is 15 amino acids long. V gave up 1 base and J gave up 6 bases; unmatched junction bases: 3. CDR3 region: CASSLVSGGAGELFF. The CDR3 DNA reads TGTGCCAGCAGTTTAGTTAGCGGGGGCGCCGGGGAGCTGTTTTTT.

This clonotype appeared a few times. The chain uses TRBV21-1 and TRBJ1-5. TRBV21-1 counts as a pseudogene. The CDR3 runs 17 residues. The CDR3, as DNA: TGTGCCAGCAGCCGGGGTTTTAAAGCGGGGGGCAATCAGCCCCAGCATTTT. As protein: CASSRGFKAGGNQPQHF.

In this sample, this clonotype turned up many times. V gene TRBV5-1 combines with J gene TRBJ1-6; D might be TRBD1 (6 bases). This CDR3 is built from 14 residues. Germline V gives CDR1 SGHRS, CDR2 YFSETQ. V was cut by 1 base and J by 4 bases, with 6 bases left in between. The CDR3 region is CASSLQGYNSPLHF. The CDR3 DNA reads TGCGCCAGCAGCTTGCAGGGGTATAATTCACCCCTCCACTTT.

CDR3 in amino acids: CASSLGPGGGAGAGTDTQYF. CDR3 DNA: TGTGCCAGCAGCTTGGGGCCCGGTGGTGGAGCGGGGGCCGGCACAGATACGCAGTATTTT. J is TRBJ2-3 and V is TRBV11-2; 8 bases line up with TRBD2. CDR1 and CDR2 from the germline V gene are SGHAT and FQNNGV. V shed 3 bases and J 1 base; nucleotides not matched to a gene: 18. The CDR3 is made up of 20 amino acids.

J is TRBJ2-1 and V is TRBV3-1, with 7 bases identical to TRBD2. The CDR3 is 15 amino acids. The J segment lost 5 bases and the V segment lost 2 bases, leaving 6 bases of the junction unmatched. The V gene's germline CDR1 is LGHDT and CDR2 YNNKEL (reference sequence). CDR3 protein: CASSQMSGGHNEQFF. CDR3 nucleotide sequence: TGTGCCAGCAGCCAAATGTCGGGGGGTCACAATGAGCAGTTCTTC.

CDR3 loop: CASSFVRYEQYV. The CDR3 DNA reads as TGTGCCAGCAGCTTTGTCCGATACGAGCAGTACGTC. This chain connects TRBV11-2 to TRBJ2-7; D uncertain. From germline, CDR1 is SGHAT and CDR2 FQNNGV. Trimming removed 3 bases from V and 4 bases from J, with 7 bases in between. The length of the CDR3 is 12 residues.

This clonotype was detected ten times or more. V gene TRBV7-9 combines with J gene TRBJ2-5; possibly TRBD2 for D (5 bases). Trimming took off 8 bases at V and 5 bases at J, with 9 bases between the two ends. The CDR3 is 11 amino acids. Germline V gives CDR1 SEHNR, CDR2 FQNEAQ (reference sequence). Here the CDR3 DNA reads TGTGCCAGCTCACCGGGGGAGACCCAGTACTTC. Its translation is CASSPGETQYF.

This clonotype turned up a few times. This sequence joins TRBV20-1 and TRBJ1-5; D ambiguous. The CDR3 is 14 amino acids. V was shortened by 6 bases and J by 6 bases, with 18 bases between the two germline ends. Germline loops: CDR1 DFQATT, CDR2 SNEGSKA (reference sequence). This CDR3 is CSATLGGPSQPQHF. The CDR3 DNA follows: TGCAGTGCCACGCTTGGAGGGCCCAGTCAGCCCCAGCATTTT.

The chain carries TRBV20-1 and TRBJ2-3, with TRBD2 identical over 11 bases. The CDR3 contains 15 residues. Germline V gene lookup returns CDR1 DFQATT and CDR2 SNEGSKA (reference sequence). The V and J ends lost 6 bases and 2 bases, in that order; junction bases with no gene match: 7. The CDR3 here is CSAPGTSGNTDTQYF. CDR3 nucleotide sequence: TGCAGTGCCCCCGGGACTAGCGGCAACACAGATACGCAGTATTTT.

A few counts support this clonotype. V usage is TRBV14 and J usage is TRBJ1-1; D ambiguous. CDR1 is SGHDN, CDR2 FVKESK, per germline. The CDR3 runs to 13 residues. The V end lost 2 bases, the J end lost 6 bases, and 10 bases lay between the germline ends. CDR3 sequence reads: CASSQRTAAEAFF. The DNA for the CDR3 is TGTGCCAGCAGCCAAAGGACGGCGGCTGAAGCTTTCTTT. The complete variable domain, with remaining parts taken from reference TRBV14 and TRBJ1-1, reads EAGVTQFPSHSVIEKGQTVTLRCDPISGHDNLYWYRRVMGKEIKFLLHFVKESKQDESGMPNNRFLAERTGGTYSTLKVQPAELEDSGVYFCASSQRTAAEAFFGQGTRLTVV.

The chain carries TRBV12-3 or TRBV12-4 and TRBJ1-1; no reliable D call. The V and J ends lost 2 bases and 1 base respectively, with 14 bases between them. The CDR3 has 16 residues. Written as DNA, the CDR3 is TGTGCCAGCAGTTTAAGCTTTGCGGGAGGGAACACTGAAGCTTTCTTT. Translation: CASSLSFAGGNTEAFF.

This clonotype has more than one count but fewer than ten. V gene TRBV7-9 combines with J gene TRBJ1-2; 12 nucleotides align to TRBD1. Trimming took 5 bases from V and 8 from J; bases not matched to a gene: 6. Germline CDR1 is SEHNR and CDR2 is FQNEAQ (reference sequence). CDR3 size: 14 residues. The CDR3 DNA sequence: TGTGCCAGCAGCCGAATCGGGACAGGGGGCGGCTACACCTTC. Translation gives CASSRIGTGGGYTF.

This clonotype showed up just once. The chain links TRBV6-1 to TRBJ2-1; 12 bases fit TRBD2. From germline, CDR1 is MNHNS and CDR2 SASEGT. CDR3 length: 15 residues. V was clipped by 6 bases and J by 7 bases; unmatched bases: 7. In DNA form, the CDR3 reads TGTGCCAGCAGGTCGACTAGCGGGGGTCCAAATGAGCAGTTCTTC. Translation gives CASRSTSGGPNEQFF.

V is TRBV12-3 or TRBV12-4 and J is TRBJ1-2; D is unclear. Trimming pared 8 bases from V and 8 bases from J, leaving 12 bases between. This CDR3 comprises 11 residues. In nucleotides, the CDR3 is TGTGCCAGCGTAAGGGTTCGCGGCTACACCTTC. This codes for CASVRVRGYTF.

This clonotype was detected ten times or more. The J gene is TRBJ2-3, the V gene TRBV7-9; 9 positions agree with TRBD1. Germline V CDR1 and CDR2: SEHNR, FQNEAQ (reference sequence). There are 16 residues in the CDR3. The V gene end was trimmed by 5 bases and the J gene end by 1 base; junction bases not matched to a gene: 7. Here the CDR3 reads CASSPDRGIGTDTQYF. The CDR3 coding sequence is TGTGCCAGCAGCCCGGACAGGGGCATAGGCACAGATACGCAGTATTTT.

This clonotype turned up a few times. The rearrangement joins TRBV6-2 or TRBV6-3 to TRBJ1-5; D might be TRBD1 (5 bases). Germline V gene data show CDR1 as MNHEY and CDR2 as SVGEGT. The CDR3 has 14 residues. Between the trimmed V and J ends, which lost 8 bases and 4 bases, there was a span of 15 bases. CDR3 sequence: CASQRDRQNQPQHF. As DNA, the CDR3 is TGTGCCAGCCAAAGGGACCGCCAAAATCAGCCCCAGCATTTT.

V usage is TRBV2 and J usage is TRBJ2-5; D call uncertain. This CDR3 has 15 amino acids. The V gene's germline CDR1 is SNHLY and CDR2 FYNNEI. V was cut by 3 bases and J by 5 bases, with 16 bases left in between. CDR3 DNA: TGTGCCAGCAGTGATATATTGAGCTTAGGGGAGACCCAGTACTTC. Translated, it gives CASSDILSLGETQYF.

This clonotype was observed a few times. The V and J genes are TRBV12-3 or TRBV12-4 and TRBJ1-5; no clear D gene. The CDR3 is 13 residues long. V lost 10 bases to trimming and J lost 4 bases, with 14 bases between them. This CDR3 reads CAISPEGNQPQHF. Here the CDR3 DNA reads TGTGCCATTTCCCCGGAAGGGAATCAGCCCCAGCATTTT.

CDR3 DNA: TGCAGTGCTAGAGCGACAGGTTCGAGGACTGAAGCTTTCTTT. Residues: CSARATGSRTEAFF. The genes are TRBV20-1 and TRBJ1-1; TRBD1 is a possible D gene (6 bases). Trimming removed 1 base at V and 5 bases at J, with 14 bases between. This CDR3 contains 14 residues. In germline, CDR1 is DFQATT, CDR2 SNEGSKA (reference sequence).

This clonotype has more than one count but fewer than ten. V gene TRBV4-3 combines with J gene TRBJ2-1, with D unresolved. The CDR3 sequence is 15 residues long. Germline V lookup: CDR1 LGHNA, CDR2 YSLEER. V was shortened by 4 bases and J by 0 bases, with 10 bases between the two germline ends. As DNA, the CDR3 is TGCGCCAGCAGCCTTCGGACGGGCTCCTACAATGAGCAGTTCTTC. Translating it yields CASSLRTGSYNEQFF.

The CDR3 spells CASSPLSRDAFF. The CDR3 nucleotides read TGTGCCAGCAGCCCCCTGAGCAGGGATGCTTTCTTT. The chain couples TRBV9 to TRBJ1-1, with D possibly matching TRBD1 (5 bases). There are 12 residues in the CDR3. CDR1 SGDLS and CDR2 YYNGEE come from the germline V gene. Deletions cut 4 bases from V and 11 bases from J, with 15 bases between. The full variable domain, with the rest looked up from reference TRBV9 and TRBJ1-1, is DSGVTQTPKHLITATGQRVTLRCSPRSGDLSVYWYQQSLDQGLQFLIQYYNGEERAKGNILERFSAQQFPDLHSELNLSSLELGDSALYFCASSPLSRDAFFGQGTRLTVV.

This clonotype was picked up a small number of times. V gene TRBV20-1 combines with J gene TRBJ1-6; a possible D gene is TRBD1 (5 bases). The V end was cut by 2 bases, the J end by 10 bases, with 9 bases between. The CDR3 loop spans 12 amino acids. Per the germline V gene, CDR1 is DFQATT and CDR2 is SNEGSKA (reference sequence). CDR3 residues: CSARSGDSPLHF. CDR3 nucleotide sequence: TGCAGTGCTAGATCCGGGGACTCACCCCTCCACTTT.

This clonotype was detected many times. The rearrangement joins TRBV25-1 to TRBJ2-3; TRBD1 aligns across 7 bases. The CDR3 consists of 15 residues. J gave up 3 bases and V 7 bases, and 10 bases lay outside the gene matches. CDR1 and CDR2 from the germline V gene are MGHDK and SYGVNS. The CDR3 DNA sequence: TGTGCCAGCACTCCGACAGGGAAGGGAACAGATACGCAGTATTTT. The encoded protein is CASTPTGKGTDTQYF.

This clonotype has a handful of counts. CDR3 sequence: CAIRSTGRGEQYV. The CDR3 nucleotides are TGTGCCATCCGATCGACAGGCCGGGGCGAGCAGTACGTC. J is TRBJ2-7 and V is TRBV6-2 or TRBV6-3; TRBD1 might be the D (6 bases). The V end lost 10 bases, the J end lost 6 bases, and 19 bases lay between the germline ends. This CDR3 contains 13 residues. The germline gives CDR1 MNHEY, CDR2 SVGEGT.

The chain carries TRBV6-5 and TRBJ1-1, with D tentatively TRBD1 (5 bases). The germline gives CDR1 MNHEY, CDR2 SVGAGI. V was cut by 4 bases and J by 1 base, with 10 bases left in between. This CDR3 spans 14 amino acids. DNA for the CDR3: TGTGCCAGCAGTTCGAGGGGCCAGAACACTGAAGCTTTCTTT. The encoded protein is CASSSRGQNTEAFF.

The rearrangement uses TRBV6-5 and TRBJ2-3, with D uncertain. The length of the CDR3 is 15 residues. Between the trimmed V and J ends, which lost 0 bases and 4 bases, there was a span of 11 bases. Germline CDR1 is MNHEY and CDR2 is SVGAGI. The CDR3 is CASSYSSNGADTQYF. In DNA form, the CDR3 reads TGTGCCAGCAGTTACTCCTCGAACGGCGCAGATACGCAGTATTTT.

The chain links TRBV20-1 to TRBJ1-1; D not certain. From germline, CDR1 is DFQATT and CDR2 SNEGSKA (reference sequence). The CDR3 spans 13 residues. Trimming cost V 6 bases and J 1 base, with 12 bases left between them. The CDR3 loop reads CSAFPDPNTEAFF. In DNA form, the CDR3 reads TGCAGTGCGTTCCCCGACCCGAACACTGAAGCTTTCTTT.

This clonotype was recorded a few times. The chain employs TRBV12-3 or TRBV12-4 and TRBJ2-2, with D perhaps matching TRBD2 (6 bases). The CDR3 spans 17 residues. The ends were cut back, 1 base at V and 0 bases at J, with 12 bases in the middle. The CDR3 spells CASSLGGDSANTGELFF. CDR3 sequence (DNA): TGTGCCAGCAGTTTAGGGGGGGACTCCGCGAACACCGGGGAGCTGTTTTTT.

V usage is TRBV7-9 and J usage is TRBJ1-2; no clear D. V was pared by 6 bases and J by 12 bases, with 11 bases between. Germline V CDR1 and CDR2: SEHNR, FQNEAQ (reference sequence). CDR3 length: 10 residues. The CDR3 nucleotides are TGTGCCAGCAGTTCCCGATACGACACCTTC. Translation gives CASSSRYDTF.

This clonotype has ten or more counts. The rearrangement joins TRBV12-3 or TRBV12-4 to TRBJ2-1; D is undetermined. Trimming shortened V by 3 bases and J by 4 bases, and 7 bases separated the two germline ends. This CDR3 contains 13 residues. Written as DNA, the CDR3 is TGTGCCAGCAGTTTGGCTGCGTACAATGAGCAGTTCTTC. Its translation is CASSLAAYNEQFF.